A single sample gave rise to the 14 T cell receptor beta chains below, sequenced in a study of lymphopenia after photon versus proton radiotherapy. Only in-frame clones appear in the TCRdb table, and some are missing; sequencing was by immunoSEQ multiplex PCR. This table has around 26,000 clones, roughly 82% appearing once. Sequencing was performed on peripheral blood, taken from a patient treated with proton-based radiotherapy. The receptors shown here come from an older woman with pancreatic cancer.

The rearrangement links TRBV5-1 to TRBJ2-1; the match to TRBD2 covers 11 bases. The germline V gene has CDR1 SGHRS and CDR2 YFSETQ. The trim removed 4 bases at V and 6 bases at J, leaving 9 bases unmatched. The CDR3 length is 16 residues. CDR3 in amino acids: CASSHPWLAGGNEQFF. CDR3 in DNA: TGCGCCAGCAGCCACCCCTGGCTAGCGGGAGGCAATGAGCAGTTCTTC.

CDR3 region: CASRSGRGASTNEKLFF. The CDR3 DNA follows: TGTGCCAGTAGATCGGGACGAGGGGCGTCAACTAATGAAAAACTGTTTTTT. V gene TRBV19 combines with J gene TRBJ1-4; TRBD1 is a possible D gene (5 bases). CDR1 LNHDA and CDR2 SQIVND come from the germline V gene (reference sequence). V dropped 6 bases and J dropped 0 bases, with 17 bases sitting between them. The CDR3 is 17 amino acids.

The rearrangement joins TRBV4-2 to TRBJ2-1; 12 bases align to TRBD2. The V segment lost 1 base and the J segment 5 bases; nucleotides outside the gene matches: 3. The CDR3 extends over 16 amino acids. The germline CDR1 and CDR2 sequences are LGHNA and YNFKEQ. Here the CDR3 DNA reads TGTGCCAGCAGCCAAGTCGGACTAGCGGGAAACAATGAGCAGTTCTTC. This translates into CASSQVGLAGNNEQFF.

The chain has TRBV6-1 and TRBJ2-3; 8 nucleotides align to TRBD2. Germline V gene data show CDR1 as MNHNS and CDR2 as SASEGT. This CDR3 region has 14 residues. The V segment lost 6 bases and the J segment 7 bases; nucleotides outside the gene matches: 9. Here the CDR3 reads CASSVAGSENTQYF. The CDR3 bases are TGTGCCAGCAGCGTAGCGGGATCTGAAAATACGCAGTATTTT.

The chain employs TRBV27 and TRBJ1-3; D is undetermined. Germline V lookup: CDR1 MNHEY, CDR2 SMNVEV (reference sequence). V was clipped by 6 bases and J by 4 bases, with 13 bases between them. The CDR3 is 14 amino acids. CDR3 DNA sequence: TGTGCCAGCAGGCCAGAGGCTGCAGGAAACACCATATATTTT. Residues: CASRPEAAGNTIYF.

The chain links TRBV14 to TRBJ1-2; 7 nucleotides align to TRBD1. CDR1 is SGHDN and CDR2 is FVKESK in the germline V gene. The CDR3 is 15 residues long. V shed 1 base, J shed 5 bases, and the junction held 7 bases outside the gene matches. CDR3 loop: CASSQVAGGYYGYTF. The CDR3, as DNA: TGTGCCAGCAGCCAAGTCGCAGGGGGGTATTATGGCTACACCTTC.

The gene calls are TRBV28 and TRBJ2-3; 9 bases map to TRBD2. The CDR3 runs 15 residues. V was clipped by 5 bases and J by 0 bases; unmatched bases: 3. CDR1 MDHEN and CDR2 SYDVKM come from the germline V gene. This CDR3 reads CASSLTSGSTDTQYF. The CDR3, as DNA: TGTGCCAGCAGTCTGACTAGCGGTAGCACAGATACGCAGTATTTT.

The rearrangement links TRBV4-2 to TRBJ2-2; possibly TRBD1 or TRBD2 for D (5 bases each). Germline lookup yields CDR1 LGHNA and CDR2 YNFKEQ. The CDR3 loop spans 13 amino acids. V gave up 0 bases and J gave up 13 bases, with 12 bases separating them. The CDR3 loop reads CASSQDQRGRLFF. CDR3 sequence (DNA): TGTGCCAGCAGCCAAGATCAGAGGGGACGGCTGTTTTTT.

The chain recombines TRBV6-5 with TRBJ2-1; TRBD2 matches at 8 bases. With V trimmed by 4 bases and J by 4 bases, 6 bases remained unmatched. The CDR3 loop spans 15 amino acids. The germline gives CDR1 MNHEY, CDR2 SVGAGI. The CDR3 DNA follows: TGTGCCAGCAGTTCGGGTTCGGGAGGGTACAATGAGCAGTTCTTC. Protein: CASSSGSGGYNEQFF.

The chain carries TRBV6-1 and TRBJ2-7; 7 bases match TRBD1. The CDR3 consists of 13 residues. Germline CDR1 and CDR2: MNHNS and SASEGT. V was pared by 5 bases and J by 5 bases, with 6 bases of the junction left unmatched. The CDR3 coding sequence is TGTGCCAGCAGTCAGGGACAGTCCCACGAGCAGTACTTC. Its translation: CASSQGQSHEQYF.

The CDR3 DNA follows: TGCGCCAGCAGTCGGACGGAGGCGGATACGCAGTATTTT. It is translated as CASSRTEADTQYF. This rearrangement joins TRBV4-1 to TRBJ2-3, with TRBD2 as a possible D gene (5 bases). The CDR3 totals 13 residues. Germline V gene lookup returns CDR1 MGHRA and CDR2 YSYEKL. V lost 6 bases, J lost 6 bases, and 13 bases lay in between.

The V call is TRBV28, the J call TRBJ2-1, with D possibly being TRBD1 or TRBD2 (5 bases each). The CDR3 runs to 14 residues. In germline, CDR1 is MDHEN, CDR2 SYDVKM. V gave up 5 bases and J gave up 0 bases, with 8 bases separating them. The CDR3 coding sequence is TGTGCCAGCAGTACCGGGACCTCCTACAATGAGCAGTTCTTC. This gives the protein CASSTGTSYNEQFF.

The CDR3 nucleotides read TGTGCCTGGACCGTCCCGTCCACATCCAGCTCTGGAAACACCATATATTTT. It yields the protein CAWTVPSTSSSGNTIYF. This chain connects TRBV30 to TRBJ1-3, with D unresolved. The germline CDR1 and CDR2 sequences are GTSNPN and SVGIG (reference sequence). V was trimmed by 4 bases and J by 0 bases, leaving 19 bases between them. The CDR3 is 17 residues long.

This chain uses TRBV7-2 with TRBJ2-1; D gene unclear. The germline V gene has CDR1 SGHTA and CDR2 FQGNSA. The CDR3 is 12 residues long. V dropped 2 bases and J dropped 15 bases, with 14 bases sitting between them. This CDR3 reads CASSLLPASPFF. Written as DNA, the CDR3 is TGTGCCAGCAGCTTACTTCCAGCGAGTCCGTTCTTC.